This paragraph covers one TCR beta chain sequence. Antigen: not known. In the PCR, 60 Vbeta and 13 Jbeta primers were used. Assay used: immunoSEQ multiplex PCR; TCRdb lists only in-frame clones, some missing. The repertoire holds under 250,000 clones, with approximately 83% as singletons. The data belong to a study of cytomegalovirus exposure and HLA in healthy donors. Whole-study findings and limits: HLA alleles showed associations with some 17,000 TCR beta sequences in a later analysis, at a 0.05 false discovery rate. Among the sequence variants, a highly shared cluster was likely an artifact of sequencing.

The receptor's source is a boy under 10 years old in good health and CMV-seronegative. The sample consisted of PBMCs.

As DNA, the CDR3 is TGCGCCAGCAGCTTGGCGACAGATTACGAGCAGTACTTC. Translating gives CASSLATDYEQYF. The gene calls are TRBV5-1 and TRBJ2-5; weak D call: TRBD1 (5 bases). The end of the DNA aligns better with TRBJ2-7, so the J call may be wrong. This CDR3 has 13 amino acids. Germline-derived CDR1 and CDR2 are SGHRS and YFSETQ.